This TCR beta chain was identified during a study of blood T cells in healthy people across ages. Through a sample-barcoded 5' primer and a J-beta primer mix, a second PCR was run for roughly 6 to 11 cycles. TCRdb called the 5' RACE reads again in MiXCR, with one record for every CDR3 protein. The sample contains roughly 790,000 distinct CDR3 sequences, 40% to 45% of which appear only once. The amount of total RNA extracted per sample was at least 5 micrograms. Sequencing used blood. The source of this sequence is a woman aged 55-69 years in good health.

The CDR3 reads CASSDRLAGGPGDTQYF. Here the CDR3 DNA reads TGTGCCAGCAGCGACAGACTAGCGGGAGGGCCGGGAGATACGCAGTATTTT. V and J are TRBV11-2 and TRBJ2-3; 14 nucleotides agree with TRBD2. From germline, CDR1 is SGHAT and CDR2 FQNNGV. V was pared by 5 bases and J by 5 bases, with 9 bases of the junction left unmatched. This CDR3 spans 17 amino acids.